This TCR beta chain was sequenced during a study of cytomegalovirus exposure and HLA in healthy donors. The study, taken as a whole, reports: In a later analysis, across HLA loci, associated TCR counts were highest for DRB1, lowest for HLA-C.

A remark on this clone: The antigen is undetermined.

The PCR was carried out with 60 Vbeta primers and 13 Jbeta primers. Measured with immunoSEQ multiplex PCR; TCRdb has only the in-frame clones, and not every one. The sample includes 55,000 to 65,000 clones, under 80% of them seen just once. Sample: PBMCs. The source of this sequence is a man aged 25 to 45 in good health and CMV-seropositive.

The CDR3 spells CASSPREGPNEQFF. The CDR3 DNA reads TGTGCCAGCAGCCCTCGGGAGGGCCCCAATGAGCAGTTCTTC. V and J are TRBV13 and TRBJ2-1; 8 nucleotides match TRBD2. Trimming at V came to 5 bases and at J to 6 bases, leaving 6 bases not matched to a gene. CDR3 length: 14 amino acids. Germline-derived CDR1 and CDR2 are PRHDT and FYEKMQ (reference sequence). Filled out from reference TRBV13 and TRBJ2-1, the complete variable domain reads AAGVIQSPRHLIKEKRETATLKCYPIPRHDTVYWYQQGPGQDPQFLISFYEKMQSDKGSIPDRFSAQQFSDYHSELNMSSLELGDSALYFCASSPREGPNEQFFGPGTRLTVL.